This T cell receptor beta chain derives from a study of cytomegalovirus exposure and HLA in healthy donors. Regarding the study as a whole: Most CMV-associated TCR beta chains appeared HLA-restricted in a later analysis.

Germline V gene data show CDR1 as SGHVS and CDR2 as FNYEAQ. With 3 bases removed from V and 1 base from J, the gap between germline ends came to 6 bases. CDR3 length: 14 residues. It was with 60 Vbeta and 13 Jbeta primers that the PCR ran. Measured with immunoSEQ multiplex PCR; TCRdb has only the in-frame clones, and not every one. The sample shows 130,000 to 150,000 clones, 78% of them seen only once. Regarding this clone: Its antigen is still unknown.

The chain couples TRBV7-6 to TRBJ2-2; no clear D gene. This TCR was sampled from a woman younger than 30 in good health and CMV-seropositive. Sequenced: PBMCs. CDR3 loop: CASSFRRNTGELFF. The DNA for the CDR3 is TGTGCCAGCAGCTTCCGTAGGAACACCGGGGAGCTGTTTTTT.